This TCR beta chain was captured by sequencing in a study of Ad26.COV2.S vaccination and SARS-CoV-2 variants (dated by TCRdb to the early 2020s). Regarding the study in general: Donors in the vaccine arm were drawn from COV1001, a multicentre, randomized, double-blind, placebo-controlled phase I-IIa trial testing Ad26.COV2.S in healthy adults. Dosing of Ad26.COV2.S was intramuscular, at either 5x10^10 or 1x10^11 viral particles, delivered as one shot or as two shots spaced 56 days apart. The specificity and breadth of SARS-CoV-2-reactive T cell receptors after Ad26.COV2.S vaccination were assessed by TCRbeta repertoire sequencing. A total of some 30 samples were included in the TCR-sequenced set, comprising roughly 19 Ad26.COV2.S vaccine recipients, 5 placebo recipients and 8 SARS-CoV-2 convalescent individuals. Participants in the trial were split at random into five groups of five each, receiving low-dose or high-dose Ad26.COV2.S once or twice, or else placebo on both occasions. Blinding of investigators to trial group allocation was maintained during experiments and outcome assessment.

Study-wide conclusions, independent of this receptor: Higher spike-specific TCR breadth was observed in Ad26.COV2.S recipients than in placebo recipients (P = 0.0014). Substantial breadth of spike-specific CD8+ and CD4+ T cell responses was reported after vaccination. The study lacked the statistical power to compare responses across vaccine doses or regimens. Non-spike TCR breadth was comparable between vaccine and placebo recipients, consistent with the vaccine containing only spike. The authors noted that total T cell responses may have been underestimated by the TCR breadth and depth analyses.

The immunoSEQ Assay was the method used to sequence TCRbeta CDR3 regions. After extraction, genomic DNA underwent amplification by bias-controlled multiplex PCR, followed by high-throughput sequencing. From the authors' description of their analysis: To quantify the absolute abundance of each unique TCRbeta CDR3 region, sequences were collapsed and filtered. Usable DNA was measured by amplifying reference genes present in all nucleated cells, and TCRbeta template counts were normalized to that usable DNA to estimate T cell fraction. Repertoire TCRs were annotated as SARS-CoV-2-specific by exact matching of V gene, CDR3 amino acid sequence and J gene to a known reactive TCR set. MIRA supplied the reference SARS-CoV-2 TCR set, which was filtered for enrichment in COVID-19-positive ImmuneCODE repertoires so that public or cross-reactive TCRs were removed. Drawing on the MIRA antigens, annotated TCRs were analysed further at the level of specific ORF or position within ORF. Depth was the summed frequency of annotated unique rearrangements, while breadth was defined as annotated unique rearrangements over total unique productive rearrangements. TCR breadth was compared between groups using two-sided Wilcoxon rank-sum tests. Entries here come from immuneACCESS through TCRdb and include only in-frame sequences with V and J called. Some clones fail to appear in such tables; in the studies checked, an unresolved V gene covers under half of the shortfall, and the cause of the remainder is unknown. That table furnishes V, J and clone size, whereas the DNA furnished D and trimming. The sample includes 380,000 or so clones, with around four fifths observed a single time. 7.4% of the sample goes to the ten largest clones.

Comments on this clone: No antigen is known for it. It has no much larger one-base neighbor in the sample; base qualities were not kept.

V drops 4 bases and J drops 7 bases, leaving 10 bases in between. Its CDR3 holds 13 amino acids, cysteine through phenylalanine. The only DNA kept is the CDR3, 39 bases in frame from the first base. CDR1 and CDR2 were assigned from the germline V gene as SNHLY and FYNNEI. The treatment or condition label here, explained by the study, means: over 15 received Ad26.COV2.S at low or high dose, single or two shots; about five received placebo; per-sample allocation not given. Repertoires of vaccine and placebo recipients were sequenced from samples taken on day 63 after the first injection. Cohort 1b enrolled around 24 adults aged 18-55 years at a single site in Boston, USA, between 29 July and 7 August 2020. Ad26.COV2.S consisted of a replication-incompetent adenovirus type 26 vector by which a prefusion-stabilized SARS-CoV-2 spike protein from the original Wuhan strain was expressed.

The sequence was collected from a person aged 18-60 years who received the Ad26.COV2.S COVID-19 vaccine or a placebo. Sequenced here: peripheral blood, sampled in a trial of Ad26.COV2.S vaccine versus placebo. The V and J genes are TRBV2 and TRBJ1-4, and TRBD1 may be the D gene, going by 6 matching bases. The nucleotides read TGTGCCAGCAGTGTCACAGGGACTGAAAAACTGTTTTTT. Translated, this gives CASSVTGTEKLFF.